This T cell receptor beta chain comes out of a study of cytomegalovirus exposure and HLA in healthy donors. Findings and caveats of the study: In a later analysis, across HLA loci, associated TCR counts were highest for DRB1, lowest for HLA-C. Most TCR sequences were uncommon, yet certain public TCRs appeared in many donors.

The PCR ran on 60 Vbeta and 13 Jbeta primers. TCRdb keeps only in-frame clones here, not all; method: immunoSEQ multiplex PCR. The data show 150,000 to 200,000 clones, 80% to 85% seen once. Note on this clone: The antigen remains unidentified.

The source material was PBMCs. This sequence originates from a woman aged 18-30 years in good health and CMV-seronegative.

The CDR3 region is CASRDPRGGYTF. The CDR3, as DNA: TGTGCCAGCAGAGACCCGAGGGGGGGCTACACCTTC. This chain joins TRBV6-5 and TRBJ1-2, with a weak D call TRBD1 (6 bases). The CDR3 totals 12 residues. The ends were cut back, 6 bases at V and 8 bases at J, with 13 bases in the middle. Germline V lookup: CDR1 MNHEY, CDR2 SVGAGI.